The 11 T cell receptor beta chains listed next were all sequenced from one sample in a study of T-cell reconstitution after alpha-beta-depleted transplantation in children. Using unique molecular identifiers, the investigators prepared the TCRbeta library. One entry per CDR3 protein results from TCRdb running MiXCR on the PCR reads. The sample yields about 240,000 distinct CDR3 sequences, 20% to 30% seen once. Sequencing was performed on PBMCs, taken before TCRalphabeta/CD19-depleted stem cell transplant. These receptors came from a girl aged 2-10 years with Fanconi anemia, due to receive a stem cell transplant.

This clonotype came up a few times. The J gene is TRBJ2-3, the V gene TRBV20-1, with 7 bases matching TRBD2. Germline CDR1 DFQATT, CDR2 SNEGSKA (reference sequence). Unmatched junction bases numbered 3, after V lost 7 bases and J lost 2 bases. The CDR3 length is 12 residues. The CDR3 DNA sequence: TGCAGTGGGAGCGGGGTCACAGATACGCAGTATTTT. It translates to CSGSGVTDTQYF.

The chain links TRBV5-1 to TRBJ2-1, with 8 positions matching TRBD2. The J segment lost 5 bases and the V segment lost 0 bases, leaving 4 bases of the junction unmatched. From germline, CDR1 is SGHRS and CDR2 YFSETQ. CDR3 length equals 15 residues. Here the CDR3 reads CASSLGGTSDNEQFF. For the CDR3, the DNA is TGCGCCAGCAGCTTGGGCGGGACTAGTGACAATGAGCAGTTCTTC.

The J gene is TRBJ2-7, the V gene TRBV10-3; the D call may be TRBD1 or TRBD2 (6 bases each). Germline V gene lookup returns CDR1 ENHRY and CDR2 SYGVKD. This CDR3 has 18 amino acids. V was cut by 8 bases and J by 2 bases, with 28 bases left in between. The DNA of the CDR3 is TGTGCCATCTGGGGCGGGGATCGGGGGCGATCCCTTACCTACGAGCAGTACTTC. Translating gives CAIWGGDRGRSLTYEQYF.

This rearrangement joins TRBV24-1 to TRBJ2-5, with 11 bases matching TRBD1. Looked up from germline, CDR1 is KGHDR and CDR2 is SFDVKD. J lost 5 bases, V lost 2 bases, and 9 bases had no gene match. This CDR3 is 17 amino acids long. The CDR3 coding sequence is TGTGCCACCAGTGATTGGGGACAGGGGGGATTGGGGGAGACCCAGTACTTC. It yields the protein CATSDWGQGGLGETQYF.

The chain has TRBV19 and TRBJ2-1, with unresolved D. The CDR3 is 18 amino acids. The V gene's germline CDR1 is LNHDA and CDR2 SQIVND (reference sequence). Trimming took off 0 bases at V and 5 bases at J, with 20 bases between the two ends. The CDR3 here is CASSIEQVLIVPNNEQFF. For the CDR3, the DNA is TGTGCCAGTAGTATAGAACAAGTTTTAATCGTCCCTAACAATGAGCAGTTCTTC.

This clonotype turned up a few times. The rearrangement links TRBV25-1 to TRBJ2-5, with D possibly TRBD2 on 5 matching bases. CDR1 is MGHDK, CDR2 SYGVNS, per germline. The V end was cut by 2 bases, the J end by 1 base, with 11 bases between. CDR3 size: 15 residues. For the CDR3, the DNA is TGTGCCAGCAGTGAACGGGGAATCCGCCAAGAGACCCAGTACTTC. As protein: CASSERGIRQETQYF.

This clonotype has ten or more counts. V is TRBV29-1 and J is TRBJ1-6, with D possibly TRBD1 on 5 matching bases. With 4 bases removed from V and 9 bases from J, the gap between germline ends came to 13 bases. The CDR3 has 13 residues. CDR1 is SQVTM, CDR2 ANQGSEA, per germline. The CDR3 DNA sequence: TGCAGCGTTGGCGCAGGGACGTCTTCACCCCTCCACTTT. This sequence encodes CSVGAGTSSPLHF.

The table lists this clonotype with many counts. V gene TRBV12-3 or TRBV12-4 combines with J gene TRBJ2-1; D may be TRBD1 (7 bases). The V gene lost 6 bases and the J gene lost 9 bases, with 21 bases spanning the gap. The CDR3 consists of 15 residues. The DNA of the CDR3 is TGTGCCAGCAGAAGACAGGGAGGATTGATTTCTGAGCAGTTCTTC. Its translation is CASRRQGGLISEQFF.

This clonotype has ten or more counts. This rearrangement joins TRBV5-1 to TRBJ2-5, with 13 bases lining up with TRBD2. This CDR3 is built from 15 residues. V was pared by 0 bases and J by 4 bases, with 0 bases of the junction left unmatched. Per germline, CDR1 SGHRS and CDR2 YFSETQ. In DNA form, the CDR3 reads TGCGCCAGCAGCTTGGGACTAGCGGGAGGAGAGACCCAGTACTTC. Translated: CASSLGLAGGETQYF.

This clonotype was counted ten times or more. V is TRBV15 and J is TRBJ2-5, with 10 positions matching TRBD1. With 3 bases clipped from V and 5 bases from J, the junction kept 12 bases outside the gene matches. This CDR3 spans 17 amino acids. Germline lookup yields CDR1 LNHNV and CDR2 YYDKDF (reference sequence). The CDR3 nucleotides read TGTGCCACCAGCAGCATGAAATCGGGACAGGGGCGGGAGACCCAGTACTTC. This gives the protein CATSSMKSGQGRETQYF.

Ten or more counts support this clonotype. This chain links TRBV12-3 or TRBV12-4 with TRBJ2-1; possibly TRBD2 for D (7 bases). The germline V and J ends were trimmed by 3 bases and 5 bases, with 17 bases remaining between them. The CDR3 has 16 amino acids. The CDR3 spells CASSFGLGGADNEQFF. The CDR3 nucleotides read TGTGCCAGCAGTTTTGGTCTTGGGGGGGCGGACAATGAGCAGTTCTTC.